Sequencing of this TCR beta chain was carried out in a study of blood T cell repertoires in COVID-19. Background on the study: Acute and convalescent COVID-19 specimens originated in the United States, Italy and Spain.

Sequencing used immunoSEQ multiplex PCR; TCRdb keeps in-frame clones, though not all of them. Among a few hundred thousand clones listed, 90% were seen once. Sequenced sample: PBMCs or T cells enriched from blood (not recorded which). This TCR derives from a woman aged 18-29 years with acute COVID-19.

CDR3 in DNA: TGTGCCAGCAGCCTCGGGACTAGCGGGAAAAGCGGCTACGAGCAGTACTTC. This sequence encodes CASSLGTSGKSGYEQYF. V and J are TRBV4-2 and TRBJ2-7; 13 bases match TRBD2. This CDR3 region has 17 residues. Trimming took 4 bases from V and 3 from J; bases not matched to a gene: 9. Per the germline V gene, CDR1 is LGHNA and CDR2 is YNFKEQ.